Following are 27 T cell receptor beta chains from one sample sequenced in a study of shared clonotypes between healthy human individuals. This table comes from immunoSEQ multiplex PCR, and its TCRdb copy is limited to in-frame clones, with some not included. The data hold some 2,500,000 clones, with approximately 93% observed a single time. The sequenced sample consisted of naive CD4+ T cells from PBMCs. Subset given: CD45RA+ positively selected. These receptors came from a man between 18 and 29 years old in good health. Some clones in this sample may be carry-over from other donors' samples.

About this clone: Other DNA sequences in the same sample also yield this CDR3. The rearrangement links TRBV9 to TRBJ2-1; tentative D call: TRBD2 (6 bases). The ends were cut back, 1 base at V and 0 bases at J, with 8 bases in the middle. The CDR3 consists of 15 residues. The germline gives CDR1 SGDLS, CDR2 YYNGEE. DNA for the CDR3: TGTGCCAGCAGCGTAATCGGGAGCTCCTACAATGAGCAGTTCTTC. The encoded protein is CASSVIGSSYNEQFF. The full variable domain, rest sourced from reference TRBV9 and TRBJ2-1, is DSGVTQTPKHLITATGQRVTLRCSPRSGDLSVYWYQQSLDQGLQFLIQYYNGEERAKGNILERFSAQQFPDLHSELNLSSLELGDSALYFCASSVIGSSYNEQFFGPGTRLTVL.

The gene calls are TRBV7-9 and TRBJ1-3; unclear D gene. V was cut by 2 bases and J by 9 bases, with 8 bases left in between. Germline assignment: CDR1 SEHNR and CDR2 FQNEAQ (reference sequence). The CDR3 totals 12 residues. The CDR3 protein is CASSLIGGTIYF. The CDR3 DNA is TGTGCCAGCAGCTTAATCGGCGGCACCATATATTTT.

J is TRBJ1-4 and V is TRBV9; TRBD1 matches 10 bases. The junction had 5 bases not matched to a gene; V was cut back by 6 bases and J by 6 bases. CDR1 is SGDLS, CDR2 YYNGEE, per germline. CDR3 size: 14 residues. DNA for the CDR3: TGTGCCAGCATCAGGACAGGGGGGGATGAAAAACTGTTTTTT. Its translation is CASIRTGGDEKLFF.

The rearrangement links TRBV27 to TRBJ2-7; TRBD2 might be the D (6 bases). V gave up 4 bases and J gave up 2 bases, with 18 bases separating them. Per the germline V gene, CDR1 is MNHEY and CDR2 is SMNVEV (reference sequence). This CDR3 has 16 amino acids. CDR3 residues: CASSSGAGLQPYEQYF. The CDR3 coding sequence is TGTGCCAGCAGTTCGGGCGCGGGACTCCAGCCCTACGAGCAGTACTTC.

The CDR3 here is CASSPPSGASTEAFF. DNA for the CDR3: TGTGCCAGCTCACCACCCAGCGGGGCGTCGACTGAAGCTTTCTTT. The rearrangement links TRBV18 to TRBJ1-1; TRBD1 is a possible D gene (5 bases). Trimming took off 0 bases at V and 5 bases at J, with 13 bases between the two ends. CDR1 is KGHSH, CDR2 LQKENI, per germline. The CDR3 contains 15 residues. Full variable domain (missing parts from reference TRBV18 and TRBJ1-1): NAGVMQNPRHLVRRRGQEARLRCSPMKGHSHVYWYRQLPEEGLKFMVYLQKENIIDESGMPKERFSAEFPKEGPSILRIQQVVRGDSAAYFCASSPPSGASTEAFFGQGTRLTVV.

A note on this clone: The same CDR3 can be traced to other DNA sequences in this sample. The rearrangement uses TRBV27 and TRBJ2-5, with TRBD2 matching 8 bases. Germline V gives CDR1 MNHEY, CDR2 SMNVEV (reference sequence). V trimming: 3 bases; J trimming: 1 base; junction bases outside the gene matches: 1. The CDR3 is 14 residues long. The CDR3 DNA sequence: TGTGCCAGCAGTTTCCTAGCGGGCCAAGAGACCCAGTACTTC. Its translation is CASSFLAGQETQYF.

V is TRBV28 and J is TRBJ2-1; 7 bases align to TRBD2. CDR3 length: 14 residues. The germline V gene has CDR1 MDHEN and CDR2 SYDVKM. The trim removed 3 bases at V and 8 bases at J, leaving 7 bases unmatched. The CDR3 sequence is CASSFVSGLDEQFF. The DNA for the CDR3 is TGTGCCAGCAGTTTTGTTAGCGGGTTAGATGAGCAGTTCTTC.

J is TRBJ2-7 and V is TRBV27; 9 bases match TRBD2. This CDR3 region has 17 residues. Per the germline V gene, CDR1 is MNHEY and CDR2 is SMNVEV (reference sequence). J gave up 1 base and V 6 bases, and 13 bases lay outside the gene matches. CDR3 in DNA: TGTGCCAGCAGGAAGGTGGGTCTAGCGGGATCATCCTACGAGCAGTACTTC. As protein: CASRKVGLAGSSYEQYF.

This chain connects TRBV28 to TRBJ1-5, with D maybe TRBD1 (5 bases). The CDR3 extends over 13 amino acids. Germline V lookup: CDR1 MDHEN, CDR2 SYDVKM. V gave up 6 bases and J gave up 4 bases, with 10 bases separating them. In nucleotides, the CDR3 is TGTGCCAGCAGCCCCAGGGTAAATCAGCCCCAGCATTTT. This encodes CASSPRVNQPQHF. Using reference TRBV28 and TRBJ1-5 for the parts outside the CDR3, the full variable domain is DVKVTQSSRYLVKRTGEKVFLECVQDMDHENMFWYRQDPGLGLRLIYFSYDVKMKEKGDIPEGYSVSREKKERFSLILESASTNQTSMYLCASSPRVNQPQHFGDGTRLSIL.

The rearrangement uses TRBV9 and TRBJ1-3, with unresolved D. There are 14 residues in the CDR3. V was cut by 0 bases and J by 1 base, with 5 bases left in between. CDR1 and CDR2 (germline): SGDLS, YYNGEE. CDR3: CASSVARSGNTIYF. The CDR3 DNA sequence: TGTGCCAGCAGCGTAGCCAGGTCTGGAAACACCATATATTTT.

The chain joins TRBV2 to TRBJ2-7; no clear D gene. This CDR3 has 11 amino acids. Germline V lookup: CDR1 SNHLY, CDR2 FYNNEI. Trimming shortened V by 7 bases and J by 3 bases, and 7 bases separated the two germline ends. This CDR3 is CASKQLYEQYF. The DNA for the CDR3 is TGTGCCAGCAAACAGCTCTACGAGCAGTACTTC.

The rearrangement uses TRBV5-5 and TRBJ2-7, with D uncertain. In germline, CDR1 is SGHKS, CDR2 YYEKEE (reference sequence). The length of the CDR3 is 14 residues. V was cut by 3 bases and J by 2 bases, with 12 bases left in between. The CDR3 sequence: CASSSQLETYEQYF. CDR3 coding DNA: TGTGCCAGCAGCTCACAGCTGGAGACCTACGAGCAGTACTTC.

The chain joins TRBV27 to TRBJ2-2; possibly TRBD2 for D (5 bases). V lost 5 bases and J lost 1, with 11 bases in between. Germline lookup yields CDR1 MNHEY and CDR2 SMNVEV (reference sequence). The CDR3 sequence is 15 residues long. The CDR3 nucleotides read TGTGCCAGCAGTCCGGGGTGGGAGAACACCGGGGAGCTGTTTTTT. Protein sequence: CASSPGWENTGELFF.

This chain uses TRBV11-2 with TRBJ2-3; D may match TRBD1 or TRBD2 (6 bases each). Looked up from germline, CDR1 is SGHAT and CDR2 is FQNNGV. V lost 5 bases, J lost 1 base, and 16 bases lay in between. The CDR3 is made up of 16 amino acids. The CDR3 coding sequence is TGTGCCAGCAGCCGCGGGGACTGGGGGCGCACAGATACGCAGTATTTT. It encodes CASSRGDWGRTDTQYF.

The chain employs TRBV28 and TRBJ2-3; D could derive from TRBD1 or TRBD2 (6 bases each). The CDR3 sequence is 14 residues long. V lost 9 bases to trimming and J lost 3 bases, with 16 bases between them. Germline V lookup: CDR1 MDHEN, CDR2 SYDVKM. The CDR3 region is CASRGDQGTDTQYF. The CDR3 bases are TGTGCCAGTAGGGGGGACCAAGGGACAGATACGCAGTATTTT.

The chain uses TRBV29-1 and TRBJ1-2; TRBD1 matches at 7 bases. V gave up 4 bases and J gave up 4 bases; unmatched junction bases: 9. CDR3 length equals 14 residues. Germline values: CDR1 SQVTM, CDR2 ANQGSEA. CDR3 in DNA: TGCAGCGTTGTGAACAGGGGTCGGGGCTATGGCTACACCTTC. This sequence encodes CSVVNRGRGYGYTF.

CDR3 protein: CATSASGRSGGNEQFF. Written as DNA, the CDR3 is TGTGCCACCTCAGCTAGCGGGCGGTCCGGGGGCAATGAGCAGTTCTTC. The chain has TRBV28 and TRBJ2-1; TRBD2 aligns across 8 bases. With 10 bases clipped from V and 6 bases from J, the junction kept 17 bases outside the gene matches. Looked up from germline, CDR1 is MDHEN and CDR2 is SYDVKM. The CDR3 consists of 16 residues.

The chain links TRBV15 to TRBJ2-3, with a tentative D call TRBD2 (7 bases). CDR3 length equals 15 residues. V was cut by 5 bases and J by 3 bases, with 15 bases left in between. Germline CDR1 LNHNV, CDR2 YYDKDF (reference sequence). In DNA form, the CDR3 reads TGTGCCACCAGCGGGGGCGGGAGATGGACAGATACGCAGTATTTT. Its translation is CATSGGGRWTDTQYF.

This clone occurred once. The CDR3 DNA sequence: TGTGCCAGCAGCTTAGAAATCCAGAGCAGGTTCTTC. It yields the protein CASSLEIQSRFF. The chain recombines TRBV7-2 with TRBJ2-1, with unresolved D. The CDR3 totals 12 residues. Germline loops: CDR1 SGHTA, CDR2 FQGNSA. V was trimmed by 1 base and J by 15 bases, leaving 13 bases between them.

This CDR3 is CASSSLSSGKVYEQYF. The CDR3 nucleotides read TGTGCCAGCAGTTCTTTGTCTAGCGGGAAGGTATACGAGCAGTACTTC. The chain couples TRBV27 to TRBJ2-7; 9 bases agree with TRBD2. Germline CDR1 MNHEY, CDR2 SMNVEV (reference sequence). This CDR3 is built from 16 residues. V was pared by 4 bases and J by 4 bases, with 11 bases of the junction left unmatched.

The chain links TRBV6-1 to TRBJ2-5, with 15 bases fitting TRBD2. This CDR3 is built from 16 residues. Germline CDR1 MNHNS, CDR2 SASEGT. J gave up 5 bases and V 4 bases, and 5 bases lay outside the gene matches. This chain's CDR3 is CASSGTSGRAGETQYF. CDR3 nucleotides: TGTGCCAGCAGTGGGACTAGCGGGAGGGCCGGGGAGACCCAGTACTTC.

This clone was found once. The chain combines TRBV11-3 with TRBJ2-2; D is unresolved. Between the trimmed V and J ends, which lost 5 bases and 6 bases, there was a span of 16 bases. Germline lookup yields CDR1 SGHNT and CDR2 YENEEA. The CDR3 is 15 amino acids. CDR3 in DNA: TGTGCCAGCAGCCGTTCGAGTAGGGTCCCCGGGGAGCTGTTTTTT. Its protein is CASSRSSRVPGELFF.

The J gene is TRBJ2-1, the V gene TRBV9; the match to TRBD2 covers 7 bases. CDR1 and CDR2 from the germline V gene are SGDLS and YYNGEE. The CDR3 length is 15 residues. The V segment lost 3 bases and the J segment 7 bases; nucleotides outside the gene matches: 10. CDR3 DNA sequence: TGTGCCAGCAGCGGGCGGGAGTGGGGATGGAATGAGCAGTTCTTC. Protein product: CASSGREWGWNEQFF.

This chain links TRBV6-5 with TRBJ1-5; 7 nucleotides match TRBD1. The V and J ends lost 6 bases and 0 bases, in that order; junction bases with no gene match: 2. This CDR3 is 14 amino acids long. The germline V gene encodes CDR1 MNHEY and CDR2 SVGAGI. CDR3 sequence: CASSRGDSNQPQHF. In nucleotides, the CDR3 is TGTGCCAGCAGCAGGGGGGATAGCAATCAGCCCCAGCATTTT.

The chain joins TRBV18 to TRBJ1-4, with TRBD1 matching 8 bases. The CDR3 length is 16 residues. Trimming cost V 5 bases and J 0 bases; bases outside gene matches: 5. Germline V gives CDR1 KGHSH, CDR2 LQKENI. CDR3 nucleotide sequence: TGTGCCAGCTCAGAGACAGGGGCCGCAACTAATGAAAAACTGTTTTTT. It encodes CASSETGAATNEKLFF.

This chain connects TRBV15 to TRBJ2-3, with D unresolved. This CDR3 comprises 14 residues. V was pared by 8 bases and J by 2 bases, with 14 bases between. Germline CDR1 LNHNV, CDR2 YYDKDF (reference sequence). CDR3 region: CATQWHSNTDTQYF. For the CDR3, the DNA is TGTGCCACCCAGTGGCACTCCAACACAGATACGCAGTATTTT.

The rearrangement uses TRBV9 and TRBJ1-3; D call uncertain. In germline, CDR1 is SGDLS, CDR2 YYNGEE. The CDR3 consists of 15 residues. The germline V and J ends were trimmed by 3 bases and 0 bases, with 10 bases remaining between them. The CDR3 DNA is TGTGCCAGCAGCGGGGAAGTCCGCTCTGGAAACACCATATATTTT. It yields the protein CASSGEVRSGNTIYF.